This is a list of T cell receptor beta chains from one sample in a study of shared clonotypes between healthy human individuals. Sequenced by immunoSEQ multiplex PCR; TCRdb stores in-frame clones only, minus some. The sample records under 1,100,000 clones, roughly 70% being singletons. The sequenced sample consisted of memory CD4+ T cells sorted from blood. All receptors derive from a man between 18 and 35 years old in good health. CDR3s include the opening cysteine and the closing phenylalanine or tryptophan. A D gene is named only where the DNA matches it firmly. For some rows the clone size is stated as once, few or many, or as a class when expanded; others skip it.

cdr3_aa: CASSWNRGHTGELFF
cdr3_nt: TGTGCCAGCAGCTGGAACAGGGGTCACACCGGGGAGCTGTTTTTT
clone_size: NA
v_call: TRBV5-4
j_call: TRBJ2-2
d_call: TRBD1

cdr3_aa: CSVEGGPGDGYTF
cdr3_nt: TGCAGCGTTGAAGGCGGCCCCGGGGATGGCTACACCTTC
clone_size: NA
v_call: TRBV29-1
j_call: TRBJ1-2
d_call: NA

cdr3_aa: CASSFQGADTQYF
cdr3_nt: TGTGCCAGCAGTTTTCAGGGGGCGGATACGCAGTATTTT
clone_size: NA
v_call: TRBV28
j_call: TRBJ2-3
d_call: TRBD1

cdr3_aa: CASSVRGNQPQHF
cdr3_nt: TGCGCCAGCAGCGTCCGGGGGAATCAGCCCCAGCATTTT
clone_size: once
v_call: TRBV5-1
j_call: TRBJ1-5
d_call: NA

cdr3_aa: CASSLGDFNEQFF
cdr3_nt: TGTGCCAGCAGCTTAGGGGACTTTAATGAGCAGTTCTTC
clone_size: NA
v_call: TRBV11-3
j_call: TRBJ2-1
d_call: NA

cdr3_aa: CASSSEYEQYF
cdr3_nt: TGTGCCAGCAGCTCGGAGTACGAGCAGTACTTC
clone_size: NA
v_call: TRBV7-9
j_call: TRBJ2-7
d_call: NA

cdr3_aa: CASSLSIGTGGYTF
cdr3_nt: TGTGCCAGCAGCTTAAGTATTGGGACTGGGGGCTACACCTTC
clone_size: NA
v_call: TRBV7-2
j_call: TRBJ1-2
d_call: NA

cdr3_aa: CASSGGQETQYF
cdr3_nt: TGCGCCAGCAGTGGGGGACAAGAGACCCAGTACTTC
clone_size: NA
v_call: TRBV10-1
j_call: TRBJ2-5
d_call: NA

cdr3_aa: CASSFQPPGSSYNSPLHF
cdr3_nt: TGTGCCAGCAGTTTCCAGCCCCCAGGGAGCTCCTATAATTCACCCCTCCACTTT
clone_size: NA
v_call: TRBV28
j_call: TRBJ1-6
d_call: NA

cdr3_aa: CASSFRQTERGQPQHF
cdr3_nt: TGTGCCAGCAGCTTCAGACAGACAGAGCGGGGGCAGCCCCAGCATTTT
clone_size: NA
v_call: TRBV5-6
j_call: TRBJ1-5
d_call: NA

cdr3_aa: CASTPPRGLVTEAFF
cdr3_nt: TGTGCCAGCACTCCGCCGAGGGGCCTGGTCACTGAAGCTTTCTTT
clone_size: NA
v_call: TRBV25-1
j_call: TRBJ1-1
d_call: NA

cdr3_aa: CASSLGRTSGRYEQYF
cdr3_nt: TGTGCCAGCAGTTTAGGTCGGACCTCGGGCCGGTACGAGCAGTACTTC
clone_size: NA
v_call: TRBV28
j_call: TRBJ2-7
d_call: NA

cdr3_aa: CASSQYGSGTEQYF
cdr3_nt: TGTGCCAGCAGCCAATATGGATCAGGAACCGAGCAGTACTTC
clone_size: NA
v_call: TRBV16
j_call: TRBJ2-7
d_call: NA

cdr3_aa: CASSDVRVTEAFF
cdr3_nt: TGTGCCAGCAGTGATGTCAGGGTTACTGAAGCTTTCTTT
clone_size: NA
v_call: TRBV2
j_call: TRBJ1-1
d_call: NA

cdr3_aa: CASSDMFADTQYF
cdr3_nt: TGTGCCAGCTCCGACATGTTTGCAGATACGCAGTATTTT
clone_size: NA
v_call: TRBV5-6
j_call: TRBJ2-3
d_call: NA

cdr3_aa: CASSLEGSTDTQYF
cdr3_nt: TGCGCCAGCAGCTTGGAGGGGAGCACAGATACGCAGTATTTT
clone_size: NA
v_call: TRBV5-1
j_call: TRBJ2-3
d_call: NA

cdr3_aa: CASSETPGGTQYF
cdr3_nt: TGTGCCAGCAGTGAAACCCCGGGGGGGACCCAGTACTTC
clone_size: NA
v_call: TRBV27
j_call: TRBJ2-5
d_call: TRBD2

cdr3_aa: CASSQGLAGPGYGYTF
cdr3_nt: TGCGCCAGCAGCCAAGGTTTGGCGGGTCCGGGCTATGGCTACACCTTC
clone_size: NA
v_call: TRBV4-3
j_call: TRBJ1-2
d_call: NA

cdr3_aa: CASSERGWTNEKLFF
cdr3_nt: TGTGCCAGCAGTGAGCGGGGTTGGACTAATGAAAAACTGTTTTTT
clone_size: NA
v_call: TRBV6-1
j_call: TRBJ1-4
d_call: NA

cdr3_aa: CASSPQDRGQETQYF
cdr3_nt: TGTGCCAGCAGTCCCCAAGACAGGGGGCAAGAGACCCAGTACTTC
clone_size: NA
v_call: TRBV6-6
j_call: TRBJ2-5
d_call: TRBD1

cdr3_aa: CAWSGSTGSGNTIYF
cdr3_nt: TGTGCCTGGAGTGGGTCGACAGGGTCTGGAAACACCATATATTTT
clone_size: NA
v_call: TRBV30
j_call: TRBJ1-3
d_call: TRBD1

cdr3_aa: CASSNGRQGSYEQYF
cdr3_nt: TGTGCCAGCTCAAACGGGAGACAGGGGTCCTACGAGCAGTACTTC
clone_size: NA
v_call: TRBV18
j_call: TRBJ2-7
d_call: TRBD1

cdr3_aa: CASSSGLPAQETQYF
cdr3_nt: TGTGCTAGCAGCTCAGGACTGCCCGCACAAGAGACCCAGTACTTC
clone_size: NA
v_call: TRBV7-7
j_call: TRBJ2-5
d_call: NA

cdr3_aa: CASRSHQQGVQGTQYF
cdr3_nt: TGTGCCAGCAGATCCCATCAACAGGGAGTGCAGGGGACCCAGTACTTC
clone_size: NA
v_call: TRBV27
j_call: TRBJ2-5
d_call: NA

cdr3_aa: CASREGASGTTDTQYF
cdr3_nt: TGCGCCAGCAGGGAGGGGGCTAGCGGGACCACAGATACGCAGTATTTT
clone_size: NA
v_call: TRBV5-1
j_call: TRBJ2-3
d_call: TRBD2

cdr3_aa: CASSLQGTGELFF
cdr3_nt: TGTGCTAGCAGCTTACAGGGTACCGGGGAGCTGTTTTTT
clone_size: NA
v_call: TRBV7-7
j_call: TRBJ2-2
d_call: NA

cdr3_aa: CASSVPTGMGEQYF
cdr3_nt: TGTGCCAGCAGCGTCCCCACAGGGATGGGCGAGCAGTACTTC
clone_size: NA
v_call: TRBV2
j_call: TRBJ2-7
d_call: NA

cdr3_aa: CASSLATGDLYGYTF
cdr3_nt: TGTGCCAGCAGCTTGGCCACGGGGGATCTCTATGGCTACACCTTC
clone_size: NA
v_call: TRBV5-8
j_call: TRBJ1-2
d_call: NA

cdr3_aa: CACQLPGSPLHF
cdr3_nt: TGTGCCTGTCAACTCCCCGGTTCACCCCTCCACTTT
clone_size: few
v_call: TRBV30
j_call: TRBJ1-6
d_call: NA

cdr3_aa: CAISWVGDTQYF
cdr3_nt: TGTGCCATCAGCTGGGTCGGAGATACGCAGTATTTT
clone_size: NA
v_call: TRBV10-3
j_call: TRBJ2-3
d_call: NA

cdr3_aa: CASSGTSTDTQYF
cdr3_nt: TGCGCCAGCAGTGGGACCAGCACAGATACGCAGTATTTT
clone_size: NA
v_call: TRBV10-1
j_call: TRBJ2-3
d_call: NA

cdr3_aa: CASSPGTPTREQYF
cdr3_nt: TGCGCCAGCAGCCCCGGGACCCCCACCCGAGAGCAGTACTTC
clone_size: few
v_call: TRBV10-2
j_call: TRBJ2-7
d_call: NA